This TCR beta chain was found in a study of graft-versus-host responses after intestinal transplantation. About the research overall: All recipients were transplanted with multivisceral, liver-intestinal, or isolated intestinal grafts. Anti-thymocyte globulin served as induction for all recipients, who then took tacrolimus and steroids for 2 to 4 years.

Trimming took off 4 bases at V and 1 base at J, with 7 bases between the two ends. Germline-derived CDR1 and CDR2 are LNHDA and SQIVND (reference sequence). This CDR3 is 13 amino acids long. About this clone itself: Its antigen remains unidentified.

The study, taken as a whole, reports: Recipient bone marrow held GvH clones, some seen earlier in ileum or blood.

The assay was immunoSEQ multiplex PCR, and TCRdb's table has in-frame clones only and misses some. The table lists about 36,000 clones, approximately 94% of them singletons, with over 0.2% in the top ten. The input for sequencing was unstimulated CD4+ T cells sorted from spleen or lymph node cells, taken before transplant. The rearrangement joins TRBV19 to TRBJ1-1; D ambiguous. This TCR was recovered from a human donor who was the organ donor for an intestinal transplant. The CDR3 DNA sequence: TGTGCCAGTAGTAGGGCGGGGAACACTGAAGCTTTCTTT. Protein product: CASSRAGNTEAFF.